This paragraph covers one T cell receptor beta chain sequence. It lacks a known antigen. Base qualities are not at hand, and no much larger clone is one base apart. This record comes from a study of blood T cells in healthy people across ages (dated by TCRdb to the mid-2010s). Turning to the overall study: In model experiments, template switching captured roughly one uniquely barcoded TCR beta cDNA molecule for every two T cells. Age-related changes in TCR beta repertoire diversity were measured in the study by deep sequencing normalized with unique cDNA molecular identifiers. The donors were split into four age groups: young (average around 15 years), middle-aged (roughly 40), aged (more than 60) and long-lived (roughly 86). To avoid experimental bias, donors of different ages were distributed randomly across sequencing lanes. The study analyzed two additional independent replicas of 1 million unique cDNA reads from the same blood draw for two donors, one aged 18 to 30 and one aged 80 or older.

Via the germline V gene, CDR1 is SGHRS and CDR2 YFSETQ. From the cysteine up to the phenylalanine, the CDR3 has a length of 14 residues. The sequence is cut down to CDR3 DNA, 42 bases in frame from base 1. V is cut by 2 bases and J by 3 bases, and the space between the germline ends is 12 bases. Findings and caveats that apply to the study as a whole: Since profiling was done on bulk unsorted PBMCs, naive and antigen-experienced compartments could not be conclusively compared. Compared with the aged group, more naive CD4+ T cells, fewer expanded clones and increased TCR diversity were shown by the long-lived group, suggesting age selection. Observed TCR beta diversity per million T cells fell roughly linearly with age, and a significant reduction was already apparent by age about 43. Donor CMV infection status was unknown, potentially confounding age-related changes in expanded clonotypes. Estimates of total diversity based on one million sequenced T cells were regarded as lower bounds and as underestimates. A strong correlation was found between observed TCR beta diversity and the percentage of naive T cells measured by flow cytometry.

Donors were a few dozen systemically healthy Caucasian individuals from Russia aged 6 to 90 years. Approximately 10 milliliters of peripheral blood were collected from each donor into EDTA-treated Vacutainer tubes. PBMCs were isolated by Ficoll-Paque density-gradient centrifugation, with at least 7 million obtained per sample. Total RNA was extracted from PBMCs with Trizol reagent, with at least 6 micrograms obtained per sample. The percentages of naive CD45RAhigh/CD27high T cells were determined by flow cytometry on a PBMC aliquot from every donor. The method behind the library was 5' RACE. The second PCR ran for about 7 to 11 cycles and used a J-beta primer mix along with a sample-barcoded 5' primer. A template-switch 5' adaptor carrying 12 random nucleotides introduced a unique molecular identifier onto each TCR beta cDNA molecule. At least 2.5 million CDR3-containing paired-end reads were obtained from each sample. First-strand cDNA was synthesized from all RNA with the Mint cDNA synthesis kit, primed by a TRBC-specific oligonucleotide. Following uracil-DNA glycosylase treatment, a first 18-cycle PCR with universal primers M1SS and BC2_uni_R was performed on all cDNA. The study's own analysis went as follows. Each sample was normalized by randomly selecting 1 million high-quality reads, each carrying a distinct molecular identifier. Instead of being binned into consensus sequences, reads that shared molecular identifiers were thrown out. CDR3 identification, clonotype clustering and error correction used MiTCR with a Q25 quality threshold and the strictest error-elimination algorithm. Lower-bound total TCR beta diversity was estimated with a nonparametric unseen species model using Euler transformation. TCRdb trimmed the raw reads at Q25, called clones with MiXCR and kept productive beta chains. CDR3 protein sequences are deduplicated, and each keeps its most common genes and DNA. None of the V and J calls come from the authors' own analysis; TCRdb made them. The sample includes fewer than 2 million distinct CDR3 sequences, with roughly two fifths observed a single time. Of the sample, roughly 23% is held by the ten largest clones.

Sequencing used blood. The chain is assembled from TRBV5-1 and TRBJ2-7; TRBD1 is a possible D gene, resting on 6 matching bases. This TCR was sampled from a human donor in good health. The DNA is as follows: TGCGCCAGCAGCTTAAGGACAGCTAACTACGAGCAGTACTTC. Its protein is CASSLRTANYEQYF. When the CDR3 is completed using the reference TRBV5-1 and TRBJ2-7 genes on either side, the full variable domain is KAGVTQTPRYLIKTRGQQVTLSCSPISGHRSVSWYQQTPGQGLQFLFEYFSETQRNKGNFPGRFSGRQFSNSRSEMNVSTLELGDSALYLCASSLRTANYEQYFGPGTRLTVT.